One sample yielded the 7 T cell receptor beta chains listed below, sequenced in a study of blood T cell repertoires in COVID-19. Measured with immunoSEQ multiplex PCR; TCRdb has only the in-frame clones, and not every one. The repertoire holds some 160,000 clones, with around 80% as singletons. Sequenced sample: peripheral blood. These TCRs come from a man between 65 and 85 years old with active or convalescent COVID-19.

The chain uses TRBV11-3 and TRBJ2-1, with 10 bases matching TRBD2. This CDR3 is 15 amino acids long. V dropped 2 bases and J dropped 4; count of bases not matched to a gene: 2. The germline V gene encodes CDR1 SGHNT and CDR2 YENEEA. For the CDR3, the DNA is TGTGCCAGCAGCTTAACTAGCGGGGCATACAATGAGCAGTTCTTC. Encoded protein: CASSLTSGAYNEQFF.

The V and J genes are TRBV6-5 and TRBJ1-2; 8 bases map to TRBD1. CDR1 and CDR2 (germline): MNHEY, SVGAGI. The CDR3 is 13 residues long. J was trimmed by 2 bases and V by 6 bases; bases with no gene match: 2. The CDR3 region is CASSRDRNYGYTF. CDR3 DNA sequence: TGTGCCAGCAGCCGGGACAGGAACTATGGCTACACCTTC.

The chain joins TRBV6-5 to TRBJ1-3, with 8 bases fitting TRBD1. After removal of 10 bases from V and 1 base from J, the junction contained 9 bases not matched to a gene. The germline gives CDR1 MNHEY, CDR2 SVGAGI. This CDR3 is built from 15 residues. This CDR3 reads CATGTTGGSGNTIYF. CDR3 DNA: TGTGCCACCGGTACCACAGGGGGTTCTGGAAACACCATATATTTT.

The chain combines TRBV13 with TRBJ2-2; 11 bases are a match to TRBD2. Per germline, CDR1 PRHDT and CDR2 FYEKMQ (reference sequence). The V and J ends lost 3 bases and 6 bases, in that order; junction bases with no gene match: 6. The CDR3 runs 16 residues. The CDR3 reads CASSLVAGGPAGELFF. DNA of the CDR3: TGTGCCAGCAGCTTGGTAGCGGGAGGGCCGGCCGGGGAGCTGTTTTTT. The variable domain in full, completed from reference TRBV13 and TRBJ2-2, reads AAGVIQSPRHLIKEKRETATLKCYPIPRHDTVYWYQQGPGQDPQFLISFYEKMQSDKGSIPDRFSAQQFSDYHSELNMSSLELGDSALYFCASSLVAGGPAGELFFGEGSRLTVL.

This sequence joins TRBV11-3 and TRBJ2-5, with D possibly TRBD2 on 5 matching bases. With 5 bases removed from V and 5 bases from J, the gap between germline ends came to 15 bases. The germline V gene has CDR1 SGHNT and CDR2 YENEEA. The CDR3 length is 14 residues. CDR3 loop: CASSPGPWEETQYF. In nucleotides, the CDR3 is TGTGCCAGCAGCCCCGGGCCTTGGGAGGAGACCCAGTACTTC.

This clone was seen once. This sequence joins TRBV24-1 and TRBJ1-2, with D possibly being TRBD1 (6 bases). This CDR3 comprises 14 residues. The V end lost 3 bases, the J end lost 7 bases, and 14 bases lay between the germline ends. Germline CDR1 is KGHDR and CDR2 is SFDVKD. CDR3 sequence reads: CATSDASTGSGYTF. In nucleotides, the CDR3 is TGTGCCACCAGTGATGCGTCAACAGGGAGTGGCTACACCTTC.

J is TRBJ2-3 and V is TRBV5-4, with 7 bases fitting TRBD1. This CDR3 has 16 residues. Unmatched junction bases numbered 10, after V lost 4 bases and J lost 2 bases. The V gene's germline CDR1 is SGHNT and CDR2 YYREEE (reference sequence). Here the CDR3 reads CASSLNLGGPTDTQYF. CDR3 coding DNA: TGTGCCAGCAGCCTTAACTTAGGGGGCCCCACAGATACGCAGTATTTT.